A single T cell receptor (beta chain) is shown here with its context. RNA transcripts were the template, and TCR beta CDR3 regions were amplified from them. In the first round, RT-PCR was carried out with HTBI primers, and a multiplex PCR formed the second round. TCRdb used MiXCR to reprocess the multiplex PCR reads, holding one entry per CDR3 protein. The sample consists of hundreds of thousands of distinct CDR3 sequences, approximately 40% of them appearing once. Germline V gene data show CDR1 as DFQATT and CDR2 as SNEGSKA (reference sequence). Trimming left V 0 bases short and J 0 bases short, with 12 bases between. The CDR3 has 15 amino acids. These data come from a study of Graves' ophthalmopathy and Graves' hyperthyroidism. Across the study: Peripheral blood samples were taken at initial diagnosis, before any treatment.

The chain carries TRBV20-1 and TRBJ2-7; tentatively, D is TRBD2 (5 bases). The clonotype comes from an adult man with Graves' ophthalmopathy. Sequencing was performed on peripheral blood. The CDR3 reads CSARETRRFSYEQYF. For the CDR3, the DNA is TGCAGTGCTAGAGAGACAAGGAGGTTCTCCTACGAGCAGTACTTC.